The 10 T cell receptor beta chains in this list originate from one sample, sequenced in a study of human T cells and chemical hapten exposure. Regarding time point: healthy volunteer bleed at 6 weeks. The authors' total RNA extraction used unfractionated whole blood. TCRdb reanalysed the RACE reads using MiXCR and keeps one entry per CDR3 protein. Among about 34,000 distinct CDR3 sequences listed, approximately 5% were seen once. Sequenced sample: whole blood. Receptors originate from a human donor in good health. Some clones in this sample may be carry-over from other donors' samples.

The chain recombines TRBV4-1 with TRBJ2-1, with D perhaps matching TRBD2 (5 bases). V was pared by 2 bases and J by 8 bases, with 16 bases between. The CDR3 has 15 residues. Germline V gives CDR1 MGHRA, CDR2 YSYEKL. For the CDR3, the DNA is TGCGCCAGCAGCCAACCTAGAGAGGGAAACTATGAGCAGTTCTTC. Amino acid sequence: CASSQPREGNYEQFF.

The sample holds many counts of this clonotype. The V and J genes are TRBV7-2 and TRBJ1-4, with D maybe TRBD1 (6 bases). CDR3 size: 13 residues. V was shortened by 1 base and J by 9 bases, with 9 bases between the two germline ends. Looked up from germline, CDR1 is SGHTA and CDR2 is FQGNSA. The CDR3 DNA is TGTGCCAGCAGCTTAGGGACAGAACAAAAACTGTTTTTT. It is translated as CASSLGTEQKLFF.

This clonotype was detected ten times or more. The chain is built from TRBV18 and TRBJ2-1; D gene unclear. Deletions cut 3 bases from V and 2 bases from J, with 14 bases between. The germline gives CDR1 KGHSH, CDR2 LQKENI. This CDR3 is 16 amino acids long. CDR3 in DNA: TGTGCCAGCTCACCGTCGTCCGGAAATCCCTACAATGAGCAGTTCTTC. It is translated as CASSPSSGNPYNEQFF.

This clonotype was seen more than once but under ten times. CDR3: CAWSVRETSPLHF. The CDR3 nucleotides are TGTGCCTGGAGTGTACGGGAAACCTCACCCCTCCACTTT. This chain joins TRBV30 and TRBJ1-6; D ambiguous. The germline CDR1 and CDR2 sequences are GTSNPN and SVGIG (reference sequence). V shed 0 bases and J shed 10 bases, with 10 bases lying between them. The CDR3 runs 13 residues.

J is TRBJ2-7 and V is TRBV12-3 or TRBV12-4, with D unresolved. CDR3 length: 14 amino acids. V lost 3 bases and J 4 bases, leaving 13 bases between the germline ends. CDR3 sequence: CASSLGRGDYEQYF. The CDR3, as DNA: TGTGCCAGCAGTTTGGGCCGCGGCGATTACGAGCAGTACTTC.

This clonotype was detected only a few times. The gene calls are TRBV5-6 and TRBJ1-2; the match to TRBD1 covers 9 bases. V shed 4 bases, J shed 0 bases, and the junction held 13 bases outside the gene matches. The CDR3 loop spans 18 amino acids. The germline V gene has CDR1 SGHDT and CDR2 YYEEEE. CDR3 sequence (DNA): TGTGCCAGCAGCCTCGGGACAGGGCCAGGAAGAGCTAACTATGGCTACACCTTC. Translating it yields CASSLGTGPGRANYGYTF.

Comment on this clonotype: A much larger clone lies a single base off, so this may be a read error. CDR3 sequence reads: CASIFSMTGGHNEQFF. As DNA, the CDR3 is TGTGCCAGCATCTTCTCCATGACAGGGGGCCACAATGAGCAGTTCTTC. The rearrangement uses TRBV11-2 and TRBJ2-1; TRBD1 matches 10 bases. The CDR3 contains 16 residues. With V trimmed by 7 bases and J by 5 bases, 11 bases remained unmatched. Germline CDR1 is SGHAT and CDR2 is FQNNGV.

This clonotype occurred many times. The DNA for the CDR3 is TGTGCCAGCAGCCGGGGAGGGATAGCTCCTAACTACGAGCAGTACTTC. Translation gives CASSRGGIAPNYEQYF. V usage is TRBV3-1 and J usage is TRBJ2-7, with 7 bases fitting TRBD2. This CDR3 has 16 residues. Germline loops: CDR1 LGHDT, CDR2 YNNKEL (reference sequence). The J segment lost 3 bases and the V segment lost 4 bases, leaving 12 bases of the junction unmatched.

This clonotype appeared many times. V gene TRBV29-1 combines with J gene TRBJ2-1; 9 bases are shared with TRBD2. The CDR3 has 12 amino acids. Germline trimming cut 5 bases from V and 7 bases from J; bases unmatched to any gene: 3. Germline values: CDR1 SQVTM, CDR2 ANQGSEA. CDR3 nucleotides: TGCAGCGTTTTAGCGGGAGTTAATGAGCAGTTCTTC. This translates into CSVLAGVNEQFF.

The table lists this clonotype with many counts. The V gene is TRBV20-1, the J gene TRBJ2-3, with 11 bases aligning to TRBD1. The germline CDR1 and CDR2 sequences are DFQATT and SNEGSKA (reference sequence). V lost 4 bases to trimming and J lost 4 bases; unmatched junction nucleotides: 7. This CDR3 comprises 15 residues. CDR3 residues: CSAIPGQGAADTQYF. CDR3 DNA: TGCAGTGCTATTCCCGGACAGGGGGCCGCAGATACGCAGTATTTT.